This T cell receptor beta chain derives from a study of T cells in localized non-small cell lung cancer. The table came from immunoSEQ multiplex PCR; TCRdb's copy has only in-frame clones and leaves some out. The sample includes over 30,000 clones, 86% of them seen just once. The V gene lost 0 bases and the J gene lost 2 bases, with 11 bases spanning the gap. Per germline, CDR1 SGDLS and CDR2 YYNGEE. The CDR3 consists of 15 residues. This rearrangement joins TRBV9 to TRBJ1-1; tentatively, D is TRBD1 (6 bases). This TCR derives from a male donor older than 55 with stage II lung adenocarcinoma. The sample here was peripheral blood mononuclear cells, taken before any cancer treatment. The CDR3 here is CASSVDPGGNTEAFF. CDR3 coding DNA: TGTGCCAGCAGCGTAGATCCCGGGGGCAACACTGAAGCTTTCTTT.